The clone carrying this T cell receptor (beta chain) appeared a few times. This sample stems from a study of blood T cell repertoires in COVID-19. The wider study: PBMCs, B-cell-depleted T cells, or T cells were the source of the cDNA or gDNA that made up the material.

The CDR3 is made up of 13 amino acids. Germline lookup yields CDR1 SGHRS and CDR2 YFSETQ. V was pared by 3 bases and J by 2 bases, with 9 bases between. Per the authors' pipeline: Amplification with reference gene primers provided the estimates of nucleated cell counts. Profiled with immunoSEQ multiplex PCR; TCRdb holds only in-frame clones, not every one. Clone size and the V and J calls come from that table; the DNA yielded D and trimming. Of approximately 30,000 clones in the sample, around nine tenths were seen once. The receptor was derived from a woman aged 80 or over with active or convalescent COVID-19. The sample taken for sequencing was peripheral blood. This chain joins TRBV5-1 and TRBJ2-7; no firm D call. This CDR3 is CASSSDPTYEQYF. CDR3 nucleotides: TGCGCCAGCAGCTCAGATCCAACCTACGAGCAGTACTTC.